The 26 T cell receptor beta chains below were found in one sample sequenced in a study of cytomegalovirus exposure and HLA in healthy donors. The PCR had 60 Vbeta and 13 Jbeta primers. Measured with immunoSEQ multiplex PCR; TCRdb has only the in-frame clones, and not every one. The sample yields under 130,000 clones, over 70% seen once. Source material: PBMCs. These TCRs come from a woman in her thirties or forties in good health and CMV-seropositive.

The gene calls are TRBV4-2 and TRBJ2-7, with D possibly being TRBD2 (6 bases). Trimming took 1 base from V and 2 from J, leaving 6 bases between them. The CDR3 loop spans 13 amino acids. The germline CDR1 and CDR2 sequences are LGHNA and YNFKEQ. The CDR3 protein is CASSQGGTYEQYF. DNA of the CDR3: TGTGCCAGCAGCCAAGGCGGGACCTACGAGCAGTACTTC.

The DNA for the CDR3 is TGTGCCAGCAACCGGGAGAACGGGGAGCTGTTTTTT. It encodes CASNRENGELFF. The chain uses TRBV28 and TRBJ2-2, with D perhaps TRBD2 (6 bases). Trimming stripped 7 bases from V and 7 bases from J, with 10 bases between. Germline lookup yields CDR1 MDHEN and CDR2 SYDVKM. CDR3 length: 12 amino acids.

This chain joins TRBV28 and TRBJ2-5, with 10 bases aligning to TRBD2. This CDR3 has 16 amino acids. Per germline, CDR1 MDHEN and CDR2 SYDVKM. Trimming removed 6 bases from V and 2 bases from J; junction bases left unmatched: 9. CDR3 amino acids: CASSVWTSGLQETQYF. In DNA, the CDR3 is TGTGCCAGCAGCGTTTGGACTAGCGGATTACAAGAGACCCAGTACTTC.

This sequence joins TRBV29-1 and TRBJ1-1, with TRBD1 matching 8 bases. Germline-derived CDR1 and CDR2 are SQVTM and ANQGSEA. The CDR3 has 12 amino acids. V gave up 6 bases and J gave up 1 base; unmatched junction bases: 1. The CDR3 DNA reads as TGCAGCGTCACAGGGGGGAACACTGAAGCTTTCTTT. Protein product: CSVTGGNTEAFF.

This chain connects TRBV29-1 to TRBJ1-2; possibly TRBD1 for D (6 bases). Trimming took 6 bases from V and 4 from J, leaving 15 bases between them. This CDR3 contains 13 residues. CDR1 and CDR2 (germline): SQVTM, ANQGSEA. CDR3 region: CSVNNGQLYGYTF. The DNA of the CDR3 is TGCAGCGTGAATAACGGACAGCTCTATGGCTACACCTTC.

This chain uses TRBV28 with TRBJ1-2, with D perhaps TRBD1 (6 bases). V was shortened by 5 bases and J by 6 bases, with 22 bases between the two germline ends. This CDR3 comprises 16 residues. Germline CDR1 MDHEN, CDR2 SYDVKM. This chain's CDR3 is CASSIYSQGNSNGYTF. CDR3 nucleotide sequence: TGTGCCAGCAGTATTTATTCCCAGGGGAACAGCAATGGCTACACCTTC.

The rearrangement links TRBV28 to TRBJ2-1, with D maybe TRBD2 (6 bases). The CDR3 is 13 residues long. The V gene lost 10 bases and the J gene lost 8 bases, with 18 bases spanning the gap. In germline, CDR1 is MDHEN, CDR2 SYDVKM. In nucleotides, the CDR3 is TGTGCCACTACGAAGCCGGGAGTGTATGAGCAGTTCTTC. Translated, it gives CATTKPGVYEQFF.

The chain combines TRBV5-4 with TRBJ2-6; 8 nucleotides agree with TRBD1. With 0 bases clipped from V and 1 base from J, the junction kept 6 bases outside the gene matches. Germline CDR1 and CDR2: SGHNT and YYREEE (reference sequence). The CDR3 has 18 residues. The CDR3 DNA follows: TGTGCCAGCAGCTTGGTCCCGACAGGGGATTCTGGGGCCAACGTCCTGACTTTC. This sequence encodes CASSLVPTGDSGANVLTF.

The CDR3 spells CASTMDRQSSYEQYF. The CDR3 coding sequence is TGTGCCAGCACCATGGACAGGCAAAGCTCCTACGAGCAGTACTTC. The chain carries TRBV5-4 and TRBJ2-5, with TRBD1 matching 7 bases. With the DNA end fitting TRBJ2-7 better, the J assignment may be wrong. The CDR3 length is 15 residues. Germline CDR1 and CDR2: SGHNT and YYREEE (reference sequence).

The chain is built from TRBV5-6 and TRBJ2-7; D unclear. CDR3 length: 17 residues. The V end was cut by 0 bases, the J end by 0 bases, with 16 bases between. Germline V gene data show CDR1 as SGHDT and CDR2 as YYEEEE. The CDR3 spells CASSLAPGSRSSYEQYF. In DNA form, the CDR3 reads TGTGCCAGCAGCTTGGCTCCGGGTTCAAGGAGCTCCTACGAGCAGTACTTC.

On this clone itself: Germline and junction disagree at one end, which may indicate a read error. The rearrangement joins TRBV7-7 to TRBJ2-7; TRBD1 matches at 11 bases. The CDR3 has 14 residues. Germline loops: CDR1 SSHAT, CDR2 FNYEAQ (reference sequence). The CDR3 DNA is TGTGCTAGCAGCCCGGGACAGGGGGTTTACGAGCAGTACTTC. Its translation: CASSPGQGVYEQYF. Combining the CDR3 with reference TRBV7-7 and TRBJ2-7 gives the whole variable domain GAGVSQSPRYKVTKRGQDVTLRCDPISSHATLYWYQQALGQGPEFLTYFNYEAQPDKSGLPSDRFSAERPEGSISTLTIQRTEQRDSAMYRCASSPGQGVYEQYFGPGTRLTVT.

This chain connects TRBV14 to TRBJ2-7; 11 positions agree with TRBD2. Germline V lookup: CDR1 SGHDN, CDR2 FVKESK. Germline trimming cut 5 bases from V and 6 bases from J; bases unmatched to any gene: 6. This CDR3 region has 14 residues. CDR3 nucleotide sequence: TGTGCCAGCAGCGAACAGCTAGCGGGAGGCGAGCAGTACTTC. Amino acids: CASSEQLAGGEQYF.

The rearrangement joins TRBV5-1 to TRBJ1-5; D unresolved. The CDR3 has 14 residues. V was cut by 0 bases and J by 2 bases, with 6 bases left in between. In germline, CDR1 is SGHRS, CDR2 YFSETQ. The CDR3 loop reads CASSLGRGNQPQHF. The CDR3 nucleotides read TGCGCCAGCAGCTTGGGGAGGGGCAATCAGCCCCAGCATTTT.

The chain has TRBV9 and TRBJ2-3; maybe TRBD2 (7 bases). Germline V gene data show CDR1 as SGDLS and CDR2 as YYNGEE. Trimming pared 0 bases from V and 5 bases from J, leaving 16 bases between. This CDR3 comprises 16 residues. Here the CDR3 reads CASSVVMARGGDTQYF. CDR3 nucleotide sequence: TGTGCCAGCAGCGTAGTAATGGCTAGGGGGGGAGATACGCAGTATTTT.

J is TRBJ1-1 and V is TRBV5-1; tentative D call: TRBD1 (6 bases). This CDR3 region has 15 residues. The germline V gene encodes CDR1 SGHRS and CDR2 YFSETQ. With 4 bases removed from V and 5 bases from J, the gap between germline ends came to 18 bases. This CDR3 reads CASSQLRGQGTEAFF. The CDR3 region has the DNA TGCGCCAGCAGCCAGTTGAGGGGACAAGGGACTGAAGCTTTCTTT.

This clone was detected once. At one end, the junction sequence differs from germline, possibly due to a read error. The chain employs TRBV7-9 and TRBJ1-5; D is unresolved. The CDR3 totals 15 residues. Germline V gives CDR1 SEHNR, CDR2 FQNEAQ (reference sequence). The CDR3 loop reads CAGSRMTEDNQPQHF. CDR3 sequence (DNA): TGTGCCGGCAGTCGTATGACGGAGGACAATCAGCCCCAGCATTTT.

The V and J genes are TRBV5-1 and TRBJ2-1; 7 bases line up with TRBD1. This CDR3 is 16 amino acids long. Per germline, CDR1 SGHRS and CDR2 YFSETQ. Trimming cost V 4 bases and J 2 bases; bases outside gene matches: 9. This CDR3 reads CASSKGGSGTYNEQFF. DNA of the CDR3: TGCGCCAGCAGCAAAGGGGGCAGCGGTACCTACAATGAGCAGTTCTTC.

The genes are TRBV11-2 and TRBJ1-2, with D tentatively TRBD1 (5 bases). CDR3 length: 15 residues. Germline CDR1 reads SGHAT; CDR2 reads FQNNGV. V lost 5 bases and J 1 base, leaving 14 bases between the germline ends. The CDR3 loop is CASSRAGPLNYGYTF. The CDR3 DNA reads as TGTGCCAGCAGCCGCGCAGGGCCGCTTAACTATGGCTACACCTTC.

This chain links TRBV5-4 with TRBJ2-1; TRBD1 agrees at 8 bases. The V segment lost 4 bases and the J segment 0 bases; nucleotides outside the gene matches: 18. The CDR3 totals 20 residues. Germline CDR1 reads SGHNT; CDR2 reads YYREEE (reference sequence). The CDR3 region is CASSPKGGGRQGSSYNEQFF. CDR3 coding DNA: TGTGCCAGCAGCCCAAAGGGTGGGGGGAGACAGGGGAGCTCCTACAATGAGCAGTTCTTC. Supplemented by reference TRBV5-4 and TRBJ2-1, the full variable domain reads ETGVTQSPTHLIKTRGQQVTLRCSSQSGHNTVSWYQQALGQGPQFIFQYYREEENGRGNFPPRFSGLQFPNYSSELNVNALELDDSALYLCASSPKGGGRQGSSYNEQFFGPGTRLTVL.

The chain is built from TRBV10-3 and TRBJ2-3, with 13 positions matching TRBD2. Germline CDR1 is ENHRY and CDR2 is SYGVKD. The V gene end was trimmed by 10 bases and the J gene end by 4 bases; junction bases not matched to a gene: 8. This CDR3 contains 15 residues. CDR3 nucleotides: TGTGCCACCGCCGGGGGACTAGCGGGGTCAGATACGCAGTATTTT. Residues: CATAGGLAGSDTQYF.

The rearrangement uses TRBV2 and TRBJ1-5; TRBD1 matches at 11 bases. V lost 6 bases and J lost 3; bases outside the gene matches: 7. The germline gives CDR1 SNHLY, CDR2 FYNNEI. The CDR3 is made up of 16 amino acids. The CDR3 spells CASSRGQGGTNQPQHF. The CDR3 nucleotides are TGTGCCAGCAGCCGGGGACAGGGGGGCACCAATCAGCCCCAGCATTTT.

The rearrangement uses TRBV28 and TRBJ1-2, with D possibly being TRBD1 (6 bases). Germline assignment: CDR1 MDHEN and CDR2 SYDVKM. Trimming took off 3 bases at V and 1 base at J, with 12 bases between the two ends. This CDR3 contains 15 residues. CDR3 region: CASSFRNRVNYGYTF. Written as DNA, the CDR3 is TGTGCCAGCAGTTTTAGGAACAGGGTTAACTATGGCTACACCTTC.

The chain links TRBV5-1 to TRBJ2-3; 8 bases agree with TRBD2. This CDR3 comprises 15 residues. Unmatched junction bases numbered 8, after V lost 0 bases and J lost 8 bases. The germline V gene has CDR1 SGHRS and CDR2 YFSETQ. The CDR3 bases are TGCGCCAGCAGCTTGGCGGGGCGGGGGGATGGTACGCAGTATTTT. Translated, it gives CASSLAGRGDGTQYF.

The chain joins TRBV5-1 to TRBJ1-1; TRBD1 aligns across 7 bases. The ends lost 0 bases at V and 0 bases at J; junction bases unmatched: 5. This CDR3 is 16 amino acids long. Germline lookup yields CDR1 SGHRS and CDR2 YFSETQ. The CDR3 loop reads CASSLGTGFMNTEAFF. In DNA form, the CDR3 reads TGCGCCAGCAGCTTGGGGACAGGTTTTATGAACACTGAAGCTTTCTTT. Together with reference TRBV5-1 and TRBJ1-1, the CDR3 gives the full variable domain: KAGVTQTPRYLIKTRGQQVTLSCSPISGHRSVSWYQQTPGQGLQFLFEYFSETQRNKGNFPGRFSGRQFSNSRSEMNVSTLELGDSALYLCASSLGTGFMNTEAFFGQGTRLTVV.

This rearrangement joins TRBV4-1 to TRBJ2-1; 9 nucleotides align to TRBD2. Germline trimming cut 5 bases from V and 7 bases from J; bases unmatched to any gene: 9. Germline values: CDR1 MGHRA, CDR2 YSYEKL. This CDR3 region has 15 residues. CDR3 nucleotide sequence: TGCGCCAGCAGCACCGGCGCGGGAGGGCGAAATGAGCAGTTCTTC. It is translated as CASSTGAGGRNEQFF.

This clone showed up just once. The rearrangement joins TRBV5-8 to TRBJ1-3, with a possible D match to TRBD1 (6 bases). The V gene lost 0 bases and the J gene lost 2 bases, with 9 bases spanning the gap. The CDR3 length is 15 residues. CDR1 is SGHTS and CDR2 is YDEGEE in the germline V gene. The CDR3 loop reads CASSLAGTTGNTIYF. CDR3 DNA: TGTGCCAGCAGCTTGGCCGGGACAACTGGAAACACCATATATTTT.